Shown below are 3 T cell receptor beta chains from a single sample sequenced in a study of T cell responses to AZD1222 COVID-19 vaccine. Some clones are missing from TCRdb's copy, which holds only in-frame ones; the method was immunoSEQ multiplex PCR. This table has around 150,000 clones, approximately 90% appearing once. The material sequenced was peripheral blood, taken 28 days after the second AZD1222 dose. The receptors originated from an adult who received the AZD1222 COVID-19 vaccine.

V and J are TRBV28 and TRBJ2-5, with D perhaps TRBD1 (6 bases). The CDR3 is 13 residues long. CDR1 and CDR2 from the germline V gene are MDHEN and SYDVKM. V gave up 8 bases and J gave up 5 bases, with 15 bases separating them. The CDR3 loop reads CASSLGRGETQYF. The CDR3 DNA reads TGTGCCAGCTCCCTAGGTAGGGGGGAGACCCAGTACTTC.

The chain links TRBV6-1 to TRBJ1-1; D is unclear. Trimming took off 3 bases at V and 8 bases at J, with 13 bases between the two ends. The CDR3 extends over 13 amino acids. Germline CDR1 MNHNS, CDR2 SASEGT. CDR3 loop: CASSDVVAREAFF. The CDR3 region has the DNA TGTGCCAGCAGTGACGTAGTTGCCCGGGAAGCTTTCTTT.

The J gene is TRBJ1-6, the V gene TRBV7-2; D unclear. Germline V gene data show CDR1 as SGHTA and CDR2 as FQGNSA. This CDR3 contains 13 residues. V was pared by 4 bases and J by 7 bases, with 8 bases between. The CDR3, as DNA: TGTGCCAGCAGCTCGACGCTGAATTCACCCCTCCACTTT. Translated: CASSSTLNSPLHF.